This T cell receptor beta chain emerged from a study of cytomegalovirus exposure and HLA in healthy donors. Study-wide results and limits: It was reported that the classifier diagnosed cytomegalovirus status with high specificity and sensitivity in both the original and validation cohorts. Specific recognition of CMV antigens was confirmed in vitro for a few chains (all CMV-associated). Subsequent analysis found a tendency for first-cohort TCR clusters to co-occur within the 120 or so validation repertoires.

Separate from the roughly 670-subject first cohort, the 120-subject validation cohort was the one that the donors belonged to. The assay was immunoSEQ multiplex PCR, and TCRdb's table has in-frame clones only and misses some. Here the sample spans 200,000 to 250,000 clones, over 80% being singletons. As for this clone: The antigen is undetermined.

Sample: PBMCs. The TCR was taken from a woman between 25 and 40 years old in good health and CMV-seropositive.

The CDR3 here is CASSLVAETYNEQFF. CDR3 coding DNA: TGCGCCAGCAGCCTAGTAGCGGAGACCTACAATGAGCAGTTCTTC. V is TRBV5-1 and J is TRBJ2-1; tentatively, D is TRBD2 (6 bases). The CDR3 covers 15 residues. The V gene lost 4 bases and the J gene lost 2 bases, with 13 bases spanning the gap. Germline V lookup: CDR1 SGHRS, CDR2 YFSETQ.